The 3 T cell receptor beta chains below all came from one sample that was sequenced in a study of T-cell reconstitution after alpha-beta-depleted transplantation in children. Unique molecular identifiers were built into the TCRbeta library. Each CDR3 protein is one row after TCRdb ran MiXCR on the PCR reads. In the table there are approximately 490,000 distinct CDR3 sequences, roughly a tenth of which are singletons. The starting material was PBMCs, obtained before TCRalphabeta/CD19-depleted stem cell transplant. The receptors were sampled from a child aged 2-15 years with inherited bone marrow failure, due to receive a stem cell transplant.

This clonotype occurred many times. The chain combines TRBV14 with TRBJ1-4, with 7 bases matching TRBD1. The length of the CDR3 is 14 residues. The junction had 4 bases not matched to a gene; V was cut back by 1 base and J by 8 bases. Germline CDR1 is SGHDN and CDR2 is FVKESK. CDR3 loop: CASSQAGGYEKLFF. The DNA of the CDR3 is TGTGCCAGCAGCCAAGCAGGGGGGTACGAAAAACTGTTTTTT.

Worth noting for this clonotype: One base away lies a much larger clone, so this may be a sequencing read error. The conserved phenylalanine or tryptophan is not found at the CDR3 terminus, so this likely reflects a read error. V usage is TRBV6-5 and J usage is TRBJ2-2; 14 positions match TRBD2. CDR3 length: 17 amino acids. Unmatched junction bases numbered 7, after V lost 2 bases and J lost 8 bases. CDR1 is MNHEY and CDR2 is SVGAGI in the germline V gene. Written as DNA, the CDR3 is TGTGCCAGCAGTTACGGGACTAGCGGGAGATATATGGGGGAGCTGTTTCTT. This encodes CASSYGTSGRYMGELFL.

This clonotype has ten or more counts. The chain couples TRBV28 to TRBJ2-3; tentatively, D is TRBD2 (6 bases). Germline lookup yields CDR1 MDHEN and CDR2 SYDVKM. The ends were cut back, 7 bases at V and 4 bases at J, with 15 bases in the middle. The CDR3 loop spans 14 amino acids. The CDR3 DNA reads TGTGCCAGCACCCGGCTCGGAGGGCCAGATACGCAGTATTTT. Its protein is CASTRLGGPDTQYF.